The 19 T cell receptor gamma chains below were found in one sample sequenced in a study of gamma-delta chains in newborns, infants, children. TCRdb re-called clones from the reads via CATT. The sample carries 800 to 950 gamma-chain clones, around 47% recorded once. Specimen: blood. These TCRs come from a child who was a newborn, infant or young child, either healthy, febrile or measles-vaccinated (not recorded which).

This clone is classed as large. The chain recombines TRGV9 with TRGJP. TCRdb gives no J gene; it was assigned here by matching the DNA to germline. CDR1 and CDR2 from the germline V gene are GITISATS and ISYDGTV (reference sequence). The CDR3 has 16 residues. J lost 5 bases, V lost 2 bases, and 3 bases had no gene match. This chain's CDR3 is CALWEAEELGKKIKVF. For the CDR3, the DNA is TGTGCCTTGTGGGAGGCTGAAGAGTTGGGCAAAAAAATCAAGGTATTT.

This clone is termed large. This sequence joins TRGV9 and TRGJ1 or TRGJ2. The CDR3 runs to 10 residues. Germline V gene lookup returns CDR1 GITISATS and CDR2 ISYDGTV (reference sequence). With 5 bases clipped from V and 12 bases from J, the junction kept 7 bases outside the gene matches. Written as DNA, the CDR3 is TGTGCCTTGTGGGGTATAGGGAAACTCTTT. Translation gives CALWGIGKLF.

In its sample, this clone was seen a few times. Just one base apart from a much larger clone, this may be a read error. V gene TRGV9 combines with J gene TRGJP. TCRdb gives no J gene; it was assigned here by matching the DNA to germline. Germline lookup yields CDR1 GITISATS and CDR2 ISYDGTV (reference sequence). This CDR3 has 15 residues. The J segment lost 4 bases and the V segment lost 4 bases, leaving 1 base of the junction unmatched. CDR3 sequence (DNA): TGTGCCTTGTGGGACCAAGAGTTGGGCAAAAAAATCAAGGTATTT. This gives the protein CALWDQELGKKIKVF.

Concerning this clone itself: One end of the junction does not line up with germline, which may come from a read error. The same CDR3 can be traced to other DNA sequences in this sample. The chain recombines TRGV4 with TRGJ1 or TRGJ2. TCRdb supplies no J gene; here it was assigned by aligning the nucleotide sequence to germline. Germline V gene lookup returns CDR1 EGSTGY and CDR2 YDSYTSSV. CDR3 size: 12 residues. The CDR3 DNA is TGTGCCACCGGGGAGGGGCTCTATAAGAAACTCTTT. Its translation is CATGEGLYKKLF.

The chain carries TRGV9 and TRGJ1 or TRGJ2. Since TCRdb gives no J gene, matching the DNA to germline was used here to assign it. Germline V CDR1 and CDR2: GITISATS, ISYDGTV (reference sequence). The CDR3 length is 10 residues. CDR3 in amino acids: CAVWGKRKLF. The CDR3 nucleotides are TGTGCTGTTTGGGGTAAAAGGAAACTCTTT.

Regarding this clone: The same CDR3 is also encoded by other DNA sequences in this sample. The rearrangement links TRGV9 to TRGJP. TCRdb gives no J gene; it was assigned here by matching the DNA to germline. Germline CDR1 reads GITISATS; CDR2 reads ISYDGTV (reference sequence). With V trimmed by 1 base and J by 4 bases, 4 bases remained unmatched. The CDR3 sequence is 17 residues long. The DNA of the CDR3 is TGTGCCTTGTGGGAGGTCCCCCAAGAGTTGGGCAAAAAAATCAAGGTATTT. Translated: CALWEVPQELGKKIKVF.

For this clone: A much larger clone sits a single nucleotide away, making a read error possible. The CDR3 is CASSNYYKKLF. CDR3 nucleotide sequence: TGTGCCAGCTCCAATTATTATAAGAAACTCTTT. The chain combines TRGV4 with TRGJ1 or TRGJ2. The J gene is absent in TCRdb and was assigned here via DNA matching to germline. J was trimmed by 1 base and V by 11 bases; bases with no gene match: 5. In germline, CDR1 is EGSTGY, CDR2 YDSYTSSV. The CDR3 is 11 residues long.

This clone was picked up a small number of times. This rearrangement joins TRGV9 to TRGJP1. TCRdb leaves out the J gene; it was filled in here by matching the DNA to germline. The V gene end was trimmed by 3 bases and the J gene end by 9 bases; junction bases not matched to a gene: 10. CDR1 is GITISATS, CDR2 ISYDGTV, per germline (reference sequence). This CDR3 has 14 amino acids. The CDR3 bases are TGTGCCTTGTGGGAGACCCGTCAAAGTTGGTTCAAGATATTT. Its protein product is CALWETRQSWFKIF.

The J gene is TRGJP, the V gene TRGV9. No J gene was available from TCRdb, and it was assigned here by a germline match of the DNA. Germline V gene data show CDR1 as GITISATS and CDR2 as ISYDGTV (reference sequence). The V and J ends lost 3 bases and 7 bases, in that order; junction bases with no gene match: 9. This CDR3 has 17 residues. The CDR3 DNA follows: TGTGCCTTGTGGGAGAGTCGTCCGGAGTTGGGCAAAAAAATCAAGGTATTT. It translates to CALWESRPELGKKIKVF.

In this sample, this clone turned up a few times. Distinct nucleotide sequences in the sample also encode this CDR3. Here the V gene is TRGV9, but the J gene went uncalled. The CDR3 is made up of 15 amino acids. Looked up from germline, CDR1 is GITISATS and CDR2 is ISYDGTV (reference sequence). Here the CDR3 DNA reads TGTGCCTTGTGGGAGGGCGATTTGGGCAAAAAAATCAAGGTATTC. This gives the protein CALWEGDLGKKIKVF.

No V gene call is available, although the J gene is TRGJP. There are 17 residues in the CDR3. The CDR3 spells CALWYSVRELGKKIKVF. In DNA, the CDR3 is TGTGCCTTGTGGTACTCTGTCCGAGAGTTGGGCAAAAAAATCAAGGTATTT.

This clone was found once. There is no J gene call, but TRGV4 is given as the V gene. There are 14 residues in the CDR3. Germline V CDR1 and CDR2: EGSTGY, YDSYTSSV. In DNA form, the CDR3 reads TGTGCCACCTGGGATCGCGGTAGTGGTTGGATCAAGACGTTC. Translation: CATWDRGSGWIKTF.

The V gene is TRGV5, the J gene TRGJ1 or TRGJ2. TCRdb supplies no J gene; here it was assigned by aligning the nucleotide sequence to germline. The CDR3 runs to 14 residues. Looked up from germline, CDR1 is VINAFY and CDR2 is YDVSNSKD. J was trimmed by 0 bases and V by 3 bases; bases with no gene match: 5. DNA of the CDR3: TGTGCCACCTGGGACGGTCTGAATTATTATAAGAAACTCTTT. Translating it yields CATWDGLNYYKKLF.

This clone qualifies as large. The chain couples TRGV8 to TRGJP2. No J segment appears in TCRdb, so it was assigned here by matching the sequence to germline. The ends lost 3 bases at V and 8 bases at J; junction bases unmatched: 3. This CDR3 comprises 12 residues. The V gene's germline CDR1 is VENAVY and CDR2 YDSYNSRV. CDR3 protein: CATWDSDWIKTF. The CDR3 coding sequence is TGTGCCACCTGGGATTCCGATTGGATCAAGACGTTT.

As for this clone: A much larger clone is a single base away; this may be a read error. This chain uses TRGV3 with TRGJ1 or TRGJ2. No J segment appears in TCRdb, so it was assigned here by matching the sequence to germline. V trimming: 9 bases; J trimming: 6 bases; junction bases outside the gene matches: 5. Germline-derived CDR1 and CDR2 are VTNTFY and YDVSTARD (reference sequence). The CDR3 length is 10 residues. CDR3 sequence: CATGRYKKLF. The CDR3 nucleotides are TGTGCCACCGGGCGTTATAAGAAACTCTTT.

A remark on this clone: It differs at one base from a far larger clone, so likely a read error. This CDR3 is also generated by other DNA sequences in the sample. V gene TRGV9 combines with J gene TRGJP. TCRdb is silent on the J gene; assignment here came from matching the DNA to germline. CDR3 length equals 15 residues. CDR1 GITISATS and CDR2 ISYDGTV come from the germline V gene (reference sequence). DNA of the CDR3: TGTGCCCTGTGGGAGCAAGAGTTGGGCAAAAAAATCAAGGTATTT. Its protein product is CALWEQELGKKIKVF.

Only a few counts were recorded for this clone. This chain connects TRGV4 to TRGJ1 or TRGJ2. The J gene is not listed in TCRdb, so it was assigned here from a DNA match to germline. With V trimmed by 3 bases and J by 7 bases, 6 bases remained unmatched. Germline lookup yields CDR1 EGSTGY and CDR2 YDSYTSSV. This CDR3 spans 12 amino acids. CDR3 sequence reads: CATWDFGYKKLF. CDR3 nucleotides: TGTGCCACCTGGGATTTTGGATATAAGAAACTCTTT.

There is no J gene call, but TRGV4 is given as the V gene. CDR3 length equals 11 residues. The germline gives CDR1 EGSTGY, CDR2 YDSYTSSV. CDR3 in amino acids: CAAWDGGKKLF. DNA for the CDR3: TGTGCCGCCTGGGATGGGGGAAAGAAACTATTT.

This rearrangement joins TRGV4 to TRGJ1 or TRGJ2. No J gene was available from TCRdb, and it was assigned here by a germline match of the DNA. This CDR3 has 17 amino acids. The V gene end was trimmed by 1 base and the J gene end by 1 base; junction bases not matched to a gene: 13. The V gene's germline CDR1 is EGSTGY and CDR2 YDSYTSSV. CDR3 sequence reads: CATWDGPPPINYYKKLF. The CDR3 DNA is TGTGCCACCTGGGATGGCCCGCCCCCGATTAATTATTATAAGAAACTCTTT.